This TCR beta chain emerged from a study of blood T cell repertoires in COVID-19. Across the study: The United States, Italy and Spain were the sources of the acute and convalescent COVID-19 samples.

In its sample, this clone was seen a few times. Using immunoSEQ multiplex PCR, the repertoire was profiled, and TCRdb retains in-frame clones only, with some absent. The repertoire consists of some 80,000 clones, with 70% to 85% occurring once and the leading ten covering about a fifth. V lost 5 bases and J lost 1; bases outside the gene matches: 13. The CDR3 is 18 amino acids. Germline values: CDR1 SGHVS, CDR2 FNYEAQ. The source of this sequence is a woman between 50 and 59 years old with acute or convalescent COVID-19. This chain links TRBV7-6 with TRBJ2-1; 8 bases match TRBD2. Source material: peripheral blood. CDR3 protein: CASSPGTSQAFSYNEQFF. Written as DNA, the CDR3 is TGTGCCAGCAGCCCCGGGACTAGTCAAGCGTTTTCCTACAATGAGCAGTTCTTC.